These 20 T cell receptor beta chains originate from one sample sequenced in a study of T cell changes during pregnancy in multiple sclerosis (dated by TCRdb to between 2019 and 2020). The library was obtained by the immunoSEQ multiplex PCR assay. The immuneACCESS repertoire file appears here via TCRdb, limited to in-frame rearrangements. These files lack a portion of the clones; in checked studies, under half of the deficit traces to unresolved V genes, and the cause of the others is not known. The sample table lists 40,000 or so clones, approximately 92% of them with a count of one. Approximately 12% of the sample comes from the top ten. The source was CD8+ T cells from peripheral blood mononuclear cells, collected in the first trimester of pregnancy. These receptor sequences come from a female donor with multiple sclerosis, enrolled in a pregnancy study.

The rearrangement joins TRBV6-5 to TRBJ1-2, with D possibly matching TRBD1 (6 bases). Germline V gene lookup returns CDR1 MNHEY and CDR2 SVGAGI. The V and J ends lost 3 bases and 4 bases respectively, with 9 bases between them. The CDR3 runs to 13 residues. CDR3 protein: CASSYTGLYGYTF. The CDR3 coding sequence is TGTGCCAGCAGTTATACAGGGCTCTATGGCTACACCTTC.

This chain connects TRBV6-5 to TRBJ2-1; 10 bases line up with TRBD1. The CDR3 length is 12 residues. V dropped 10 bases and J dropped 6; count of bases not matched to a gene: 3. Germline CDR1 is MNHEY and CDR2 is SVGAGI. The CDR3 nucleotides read TGTGCCACCCGGACAGGGGGCAATGAGCAGTTCTTC. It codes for CATRTGGNEQFF.

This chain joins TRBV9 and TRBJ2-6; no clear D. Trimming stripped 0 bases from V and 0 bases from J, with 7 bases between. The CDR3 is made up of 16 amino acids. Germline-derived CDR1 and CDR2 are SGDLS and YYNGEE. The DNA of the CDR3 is TGTGCCAGCAGCGTAGACTCGGGCTCTGGGGCCAACGTCCTGACTTTC. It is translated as CASSVDSGSGANVLTF.

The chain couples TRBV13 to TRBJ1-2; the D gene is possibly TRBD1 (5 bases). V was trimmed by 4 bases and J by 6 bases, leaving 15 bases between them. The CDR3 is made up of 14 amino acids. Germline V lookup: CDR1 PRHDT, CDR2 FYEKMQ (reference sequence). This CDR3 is CASSSLTAGDGYTF. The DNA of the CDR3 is TGTGCCAGCAGCTCTCTGACAGCAGGAGATGGCTACACCTTC.

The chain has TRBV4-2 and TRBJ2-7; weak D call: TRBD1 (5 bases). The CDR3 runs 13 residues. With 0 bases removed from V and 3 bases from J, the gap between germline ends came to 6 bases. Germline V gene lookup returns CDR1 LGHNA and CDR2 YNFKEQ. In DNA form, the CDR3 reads TGTGCCAGCAGCCAAGAAGGGGACTACGAGCAGTACTTC. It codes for CASSQEGDYEQYF.

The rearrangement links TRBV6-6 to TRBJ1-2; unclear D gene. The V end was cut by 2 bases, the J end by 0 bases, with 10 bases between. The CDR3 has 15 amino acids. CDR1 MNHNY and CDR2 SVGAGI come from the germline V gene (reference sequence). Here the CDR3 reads CASSYVQASNYGYTF. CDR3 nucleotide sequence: TGTGCCAGCAGTTACGTTCAGGCTTCTAACTATGGCTACACCTTC.

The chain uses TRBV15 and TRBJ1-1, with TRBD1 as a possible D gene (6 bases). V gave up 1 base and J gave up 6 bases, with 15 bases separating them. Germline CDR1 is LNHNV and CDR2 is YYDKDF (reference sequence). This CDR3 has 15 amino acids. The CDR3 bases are TGTGCCACCAGCAGAGGCTCCGGGACAATATCTGAAGCTTTCTTT. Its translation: CATSRGSGTISEAFF.

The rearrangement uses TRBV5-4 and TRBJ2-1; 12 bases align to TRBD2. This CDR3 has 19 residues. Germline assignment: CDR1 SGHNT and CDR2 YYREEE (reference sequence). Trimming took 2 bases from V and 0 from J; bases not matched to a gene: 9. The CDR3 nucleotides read TGTGCCAGCAGCTTACCCGGACTAGCGGGGTCGAGCTCCTACAATGAGCAGTTCTTC. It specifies CASSLPGLAGSSSYNEQFF.

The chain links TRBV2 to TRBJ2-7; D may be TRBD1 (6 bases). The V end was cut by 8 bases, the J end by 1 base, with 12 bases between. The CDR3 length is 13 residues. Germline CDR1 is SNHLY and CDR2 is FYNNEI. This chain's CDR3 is CASLQGRSYEQYF. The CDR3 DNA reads TGTGCCAGCTTACAGGGACGGTCCTACGAGCAGTACTTC. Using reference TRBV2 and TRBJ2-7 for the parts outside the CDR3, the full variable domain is EPEVTQTPSHQVTQMGQEVILRCVPISNHLYFYWYRQILGQKVEFLVSFYNNEISEKSEIFDDQFSVERPDGSNFTLKIRSTKLEDSAMYFCASLQGRSYEQYFGPGTRLTVT.

The CDR3 sequence is CASSSFNDRANYGYTF. The CDR3, as DNA: TGTGCCAGCAGCTCATTCAATGACAGGGCCAACTATGGCTACACCTTC. The chain is built from TRBV7-9 and TRBJ1-2; TRBD1 aligns across 7 bases. Germline V gene lookup returns CDR1 SEHNR and CDR2 FQNEAQ (reference sequence). V shed 4 bases and J 2 bases; nucleotides not matched to a gene: 10. This CDR3 has 16 residues. Full variable domain (missing parts from reference TRBV7-9 and TRBJ1-2): DTGVSQNPRHKITKRGQNVTFRCDPISEHNRLYWYRQTLGQGPEFLTYFQNEAQLEKSRLLSDRFSAERPKGSFSTLEIQRTEQGDSAMYLCASSSFNDRANYGYTFGSGTRLTVV.

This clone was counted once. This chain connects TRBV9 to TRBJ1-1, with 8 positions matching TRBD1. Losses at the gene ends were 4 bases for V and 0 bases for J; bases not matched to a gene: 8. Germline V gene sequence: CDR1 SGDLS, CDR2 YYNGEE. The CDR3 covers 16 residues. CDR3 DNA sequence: TGTGCCAGCAGCCCTAAAGGGACAGGCGTGAACACTGAAGCTTTCTTT. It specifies CASSPKGTGVNTEAFF. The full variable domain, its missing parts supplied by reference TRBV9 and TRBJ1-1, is DSGVTQTPKHLITATGQRVTLRCSPRSGDLSVYWYQQSLDQGLQFLIQYYNGEERAKGNILERFSAQQFPDLHSELNLSSLELGDSALYFCASSPKGTGVNTEAFFGQGTRLTVV.

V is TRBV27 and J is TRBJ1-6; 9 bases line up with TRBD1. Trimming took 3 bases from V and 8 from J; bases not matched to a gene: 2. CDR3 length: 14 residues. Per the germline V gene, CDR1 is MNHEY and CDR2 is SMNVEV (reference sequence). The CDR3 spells CASSFGDRDSPLHF. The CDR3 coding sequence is TGTGCCAGCAGTTTTGGGGACAGGGATTCACCCCTCCACTTT.

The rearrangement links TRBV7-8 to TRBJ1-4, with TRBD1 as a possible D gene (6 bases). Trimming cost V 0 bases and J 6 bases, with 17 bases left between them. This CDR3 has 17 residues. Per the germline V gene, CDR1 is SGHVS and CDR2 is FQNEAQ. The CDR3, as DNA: TGTGCCAGCAGCTTAGCGGGGCCGGGACATATTGATGAAAAACTGTTTTTT. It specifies CASSLAGPGHIDEKLFF.

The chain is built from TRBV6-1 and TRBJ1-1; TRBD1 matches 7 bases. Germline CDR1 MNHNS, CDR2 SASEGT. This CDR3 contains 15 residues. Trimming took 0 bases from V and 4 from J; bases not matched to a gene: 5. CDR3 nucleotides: TGTGCCAGCAGTGAAGCGGGGCAGGGGGGCACTGAAGCTTTCTTT. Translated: CASSEAGQGGTEAFF.

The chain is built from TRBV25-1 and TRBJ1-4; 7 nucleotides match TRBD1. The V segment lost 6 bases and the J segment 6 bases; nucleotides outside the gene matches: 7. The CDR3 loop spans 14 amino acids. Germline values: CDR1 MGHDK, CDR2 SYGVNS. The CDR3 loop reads CASSRQGGDEKLFF. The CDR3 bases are TGTGCCAGCAGCAGACAGGGCGGGGATGAAAAACTGTTTTTT.

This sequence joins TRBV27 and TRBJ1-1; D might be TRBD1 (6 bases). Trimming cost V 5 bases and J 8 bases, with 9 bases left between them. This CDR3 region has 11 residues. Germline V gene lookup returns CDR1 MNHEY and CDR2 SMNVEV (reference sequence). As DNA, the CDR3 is TGTGCCAGCAGTGATCAGGGGGAAGCTTTCTTT. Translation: CASSDQGEAFF.

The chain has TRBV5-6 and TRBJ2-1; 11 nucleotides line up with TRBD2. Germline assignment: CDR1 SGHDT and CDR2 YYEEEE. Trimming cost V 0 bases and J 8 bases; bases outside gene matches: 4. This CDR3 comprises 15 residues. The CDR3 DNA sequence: TGTGCCAGCAGCTTGGGTAGCGGGGGGGGCTATGAGCAGTTCTTC. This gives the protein CASSLGSGGGYEQFF.

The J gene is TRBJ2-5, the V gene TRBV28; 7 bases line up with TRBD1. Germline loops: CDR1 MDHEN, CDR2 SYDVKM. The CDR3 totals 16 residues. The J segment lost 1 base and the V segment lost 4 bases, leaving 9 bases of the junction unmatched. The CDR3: CASSSPQHRGQETQYF. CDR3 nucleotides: TGTGCCAGCAGTTCGCCTCAACACAGGGGCCAAGAGACCCAGTACTTC.

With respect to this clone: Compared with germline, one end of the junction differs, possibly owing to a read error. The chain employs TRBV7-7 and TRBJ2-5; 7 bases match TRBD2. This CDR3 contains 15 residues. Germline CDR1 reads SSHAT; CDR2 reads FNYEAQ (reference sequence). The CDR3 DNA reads TGTGCTAGCAGCCCCCTCTCGGGGGGCCAAGAGACCCAGTACTTC. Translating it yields CASSPLSGGQETQYF.

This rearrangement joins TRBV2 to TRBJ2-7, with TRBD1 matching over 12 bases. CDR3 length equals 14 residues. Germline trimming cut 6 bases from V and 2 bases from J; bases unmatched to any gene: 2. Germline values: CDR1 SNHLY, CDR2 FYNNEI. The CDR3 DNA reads TGTGCCAGCAGGGGGACAGGGGGCCCCTACGAGCAGTACTTC. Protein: CASRGTGGPYEQYF.